Below are 29 T cell receptor beta chains sequenced from a single sample in a study of PD-1 blockade in classical Hodgkin lymphoma (dated by TCRdb to the early 2020s). Interpreted using the paper, the time point label stands for: cycle 4 day 1 (C4D1), after more than five weeks of nivolumab. All trial patients had relapsed after autologous stem cell transplantation, with cohorts A, B and C differing in prior brentuximab vedotin exposure. Library preparation used the immunoSEQ multiplex PCR assay. The table was pulled from immuneACCESS by TCRdb, which kept in-frame rearrangements only. Such tables lose some clones; where checked, under half of the loss comes from unresolved V genes, and the rest has no known cause. The sample contains more than 40,000 clones, roughly 69% of them found a single time. Jointly, the top ten make up over 2% of the sample. Sequencing was performed on peripheral blood mononuclear cells (PBMCs), taken before the fourth cycle of nivolumab. The receptors derive from a human donor with classical Hodgkin lymphoma.

V and J are TRBV6-1 and TRBJ1-5; no firm D call. Between the trimmed V and J ends, which lost 1 base and 0 bases, there was a span of 10 bases. CDR1 and CDR2 (germline): MNHNS, SASEGT. CDR3 length: 16 amino acids. CDR3 DNA: TGTGCCAGCAGTGAAGATTACAGTTATAGCAATCAGCCCCAGCATTTT. This gives the protein CASSEDYSYSNQPQHF.

V gene TRBV5-4 combines with J gene TRBJ1-1; D perhaps matches TRBD1 (5 bases). Germline CDR1 is SGHNT and CDR2 is YYREEE (reference sequence). The CDR3 is 15 residues long. V shed 4 bases and J shed 1 base, with 14 bases lying between them. The CDR3 region is CASSPGGDSNTEAFF. The CDR3 coding sequence is TGTGCCAGCAGCCCCGGGGGGGACTCGAACACTGAAGCTTTCTTT.

The J gene is TRBJ1-1, the V gene TRBV15; D remains unclear. The CDR3 has 13 amino acids. Per germline, CDR1 LNHNV and CDR2 YYDKDF (reference sequence). Trimming stripped 0 bases from V and 8 bases from J, with 10 bases between. The CDR3 DNA sequence: TGTGCCACCAGCAGAGATTCCGGGCGAGAAGCTTTCTTT. Amino acid sequence: CATSRDSGREAFF.

This clone was seen a few times. The gene calls are TRBV15 and TRBJ1-1; D gene unclear. V shed 0 bases and J shed 3 bases, with 8 bases lying between them. The length of the CDR3 is 14 residues. Germline V gene sequence: CDR1 LNHNV, CDR2 YYDKDF (reference sequence). This chain's CDR3 is CATSRERTYTEAFF. In DNA, the CDR3 is TGTGCCACCAGCAGAGAACGGACTTACACTGAAGCTTTCTTT. The entire variable domain, with the rest obtained from reference TRBV15 and TRBJ1-1, is as follows: DAMVIQNPRYQVTQFGKPVTLSCSQTLNHNVMYWYQQKSSQAPKLLFHYYDKDFNNEADTPDNFQSRRPNTSFCFLDIRSPGLGDTAMYLCATSRERTYTEAFFGQGTRLTVV.

The rearrangement joins TRBV6-1 to TRBJ1-4; no clear D gene. The germline V and J ends were trimmed by 4 bases and 5 bases, with 14 bases remaining between them. Germline V gene data show CDR1 as MNHNS and CDR2 as SASEGT. The CDR3 has 15 amino acids. CDR3: CASSVRPLANEKLFF. CDR3 DNA sequence: TGTGCCAGCAGTGTCAGACCTCTCGCGAATGAAAAACTGTTTTTT.

The chain links TRBV11-2 to TRBJ1-1; D may be TRBD1 (5 bases). CDR1 is SGHAT and CDR2 is FQNNGV in the germline V gene. This CDR3 region has 14 residues. Trimming removed 1 base from V and 4 bases from J, with 10 bases in between. The CDR3, as DNA: TGTGCCAGCAGCTTAGGGGACCTGAGCACTGAAGCTTTCTTT. Translation: CASSLGDLSTEAFF.

CDR3 protein: CATSRDRVEMNTEAFF. CDR3 sequence (DNA): TGTGCCACCAGCAGAGATCGGGTCGAGATGAACACTGAAGCTTTCTTT. V and J are TRBV15 and TRBJ1-1; D uncertain. Germline assignment: CDR1 LNHNV and CDR2 YYDKDF (reference sequence). Trimming took 0 bases from V and 0 from J, leaving 11 bases between them. CDR3 length: 16 residues.

The chain recombines TRBV25-1 with TRBJ1-2; D is perhaps TRBD1 (5 bases). This CDR3 is 12 amino acids long. Trimming took 2 bases from V and 7 from J, leaving 8 bases between them. Germline V gives CDR1 MGHDK, CDR2 SYGVNS. The CDR3 region has the DNA TGTGCCAGCAGTGAAGGGACCGCTGGCTACACCTTC. It specifies CASSEGTAGYTF.

The chain couples TRBV30 to TRBJ2-7, with TRBD2 matching over 9 bases. After removal of 0 bases from V and 3 bases from J, the junction contained 6 bases not matched to a gene. Germline V CDR1 and CDR2: GTSNPN, SVGIG (reference sequence). This CDR3 has 15 residues. The CDR3 DNA is TGTGCCTGGAGTGTACGTGGGACTAGCTACTACGAGCAGTACTTC. Protein product: CAWSVRGTSYYEQYF.

The chain combines TRBV4-2 with TRBJ1-3; D ambiguous. Trimming took off 2 bases at V and 0 bases at J, with 8 bases between the two ends. The CDR3 has 15 residues. The germline V gene has CDR1 LGHNA and CDR2 YNFKEQ. CDR3 region: CASSQPDGSGNTIYF. CDR3 sequence (DNA): TGTGCCAGCAGCCAACCGGACGGCTCTGGAAACACCATATATTTT.

The chain employs TRBV7-8 and TRBJ2-1, with 10 bases matching TRBD2. CDR1 SGHVS and CDR2 FQNEAQ come from the germline V gene. The CDR3 consists of 16 residues. The V segment lost 5 bases and the J segment 5 bases; nucleotides outside the gene matches: 9. The CDR3 DNA is TGTGCCAGCAGCGCCCCCGGGACTAGCGCCGACAATGAGCAGTTCTTC. Residues: CASSAPGTSADNEQFF.

This clone was seen a single time. The chain combines TRBV7-3 with TRBJ2-1; D not resolved. The CDR3 consists of 13 residues. The germline V gene encodes CDR1 SGHTA and CDR2 FQGTGA. V was cut by 3 bases and J by 4 bases, with 7 bases left in between. The CDR3 bases are TGTGCCAGCAGCTTCGGGCTATACAATGAGCAGTTCTTC. Translated, it gives CASSFGLYNEQFF.

This chain connects TRBV6-5 to TRBJ2-3; no reliable D call. Trimming shortened V by 6 bases and J by 4 bases, and 17 bases separated the two germline ends. Germline-derived CDR1 and CDR2 are MNHEY and SVGAGI. The CDR3 sequence is 15 residues long. CDR3 in amino acids: CASSTQGESADTQYF. In nucleotides, the CDR3 is TGTGCCAGCAGCACCCAAGGCGAAAGTGCAGATACGCAGTATTTT.

This clone was observed a single time. The chain combines TRBV9 with TRBJ2-3, with 12 bases identical to TRBD1. The germline V gene encodes CDR1 SGDLS and CDR2 YYNGEE. CDR3 size: 16 residues. The V gene end was trimmed by 0 bases and the J gene end by 5 bases; junction bases not matched to a gene: 4. The CDR3 spells CASSVGDRGLVDTQYF. CDR3 sequence (DNA): TGTGCCAGCAGCGTAGGGGACAGGGGGCTCGTAGATACGCAGTATTTT.

This chain connects TRBV5-5 to TRBJ2-5; D is perhaps TRBD1 (6 bases). Germline CDR1 reads SGHKS; CDR2 reads YYEKEE (reference sequence). The ends were cut back, 4 bases at V and 4 bases at J, with 11 bases in the middle. There are 13 residues in the CDR3. In nucleotides, the CDR3 is TGTGCCAGCAGCCCAGGACAGACAGAGACCCAGTACTTC. Translated: CASSPGQTETQYF.

This clone has just a few counts. The chain couples TRBV9 to TRBJ1-2; D gene uncertain. This CDR3 spans 13 amino acids. Germline V gene lookup returns CDR1 SGDLS and CDR2 YYNGEE. Trimming left V 0 bases short and J 6 bases short, with 9 bases between. The CDR3 loop reads CASSVAVGNGYTF. The DNA for the CDR3 is TGTGCCAGCAGCGTAGCCGTCGGGAATGGCTACACCTTC.

The V gene is TRBV13, the J gene TRBJ2-7; D is uncertain. The CDR3 is made up of 13 amino acids. Germline CDR1 and CDR2: PRHDT and FYEKMQ (reference sequence). The V end lost 5 bases, the J end lost 2 bases, and 10 bases lay between the germline ends. The CDR3: CASSPPLTYEQYF. CDR3 sequence (DNA): TGTGCCAGCAGCCCCCCCCTTACCTACGAGCAGTACTTC.

The rearrangement joins TRBV11-2 to TRBJ1-4, with D unclear. V dropped 2 bases and J dropped 8 bases, with 6 bases sitting between them. The germline V gene encodes CDR1 SGHAT and CDR2 FQNNGV. The CDR3 consists of 12 residues. CDR3 loop: CASSLTGEKLFF. CDR3 bases: TGTGCCAGCAGCTTAACCGGAGAAAAACTGTTTTTT.

The rearrangement links TRBV5-8 to TRBJ1-5, with D uncertain. The CDR3 consists of 16 residues. The V gene's germline CDR1 is SGHTS and CDR2 YDEGEE. V lost 4 bases and J lost 4, with 18 bases in between. The CDR3 coding sequence is TGTGCCAGCAGCCCGGTCGTCGGGTCTATTAATCAGCCCCAGCATTTT. It translates to CASSPVVGSINQPQHF. The full variable domain, in which reference TRBV5-8 and TRBJ1-5 provide the parts outside the CDR3, is EAGVTQSPTHLIKTRGQQATLRCSPISGHTSVYWYQQALGLGLQFLLWYDEGEERNRGNFPPRFSGRQFPNYSSELNVNALELEDSALYLCASSPVVGSINQPQHFGDGTRLSIL.

This sequence joins TRBV15 and TRBJ2-4; D gene ambiguous. V lost 3 bases, J lost 6 bases, and 15 bases lay in between. The CDR3 is 15 amino acids. Germline V CDR1 and CDR2: LNHNV, YYDKDF (reference sequence). The CDR3 sequence: CATSRFGQPLNIQYF. The CDR3 bases are TGTGCCACCAGCAGGTTCGGGCAGCCTTTAAACATTCAGTACTTC.

The J gene is TRBJ2-7, the V gene TRBV7-9; no clear D gene. Per the germline V gene, CDR1 is SEHNR and CDR2 is FQNEAQ (reference sequence). The germline V and J ends were trimmed by 5 bases and 7 bases, with 9 bases remaining between them. The CDR3 runs 11 residues. CDR3 coding DNA: TGTGCCAGCAGCCCCATTTGGGAGCAGTACTTC. Translating gives CASSPIWEQYF.

The chain links TRBV4-3 to TRBJ2-7; TRBD1 agrees at 8 bases. The length of the CDR3 is 16 residues. The germline V gene encodes CDR1 LGHNA and CDR2 YSLEER. V gave up 1 base and J gave up 2 bases; unmatched junction bases: 7. CDR3: CASSQGRDRRTYEQYF. The CDR3, as DNA: TGCGCCAGCAGCCAAGGCAGGGACAGGCGGACCTACGAGCAGTACTTC.

This clone turned up a few times. This chain uses TRBV6-5 with TRBJ1-6; the D gene is possibly TRBD1 (5 bases). V gave up 4 bases and J gave up 9 bases, with 19 bases separating them. This CDR3 comprises 16 residues. Germline V CDR1 and CDR2: MNHEY, SVGAGI. For the CDR3, the DNA is TGTGCCAGCAGTTTGTCCGGGACCGCGCGTAGTTCACCCCTCCACTTT. It codes for CASSLSGTARSSPLHF.

This clone has only a few counts. The chain links TRBV6-6 to TRBJ2-5; 9 bases are a match to TRBD2. This CDR3 is 13 amino acids long. The V gene's germline CDR1 is MNHNY and CDR2 SVGAGI (reference sequence). Trimming cost V 8 bases and J 4 bases; bases outside gene matches: 5. The CDR3 sequence: CASERGARETQYF. CDR3 bases: TGTGCCAGCGAGCGGGGGGCACGAGAGACCCAGTACTTC.

The chain is built from TRBV19 and TRBJ1-2, with a weak D call TRBD1 (5 bases). This CDR3 is 15 amino acids long. V was trimmed by 5 bases and J by 2 bases, leaving 15 bases between them. Germline loops: CDR1 LNHDA, CDR2 SQIVND (reference sequence). In DNA, the CDR3 is TGTGCCAGTAGTTTCACCCTGACAGACAACTATGGCTACACCTTC. As protein: CASSFTLTDNYGYTF.

The chain carries TRBV28 and TRBJ2-5; the match to TRBD2 covers 10 bases. Germline-derived CDR1 and CDR2 are MDHEN and SYDVKM. The CDR3 runs to 15 residues. The V gene end was trimmed by 2 bases and the J gene end by 4 bases; junction bases not matched to a gene: 4. DNA of the CDR3: TGTGCCAGCAGTTTAGGAGCGGGGGGGCCAGAGACCCAGTACTTC. This gives the protein CASSLGAGGPETQYF.

The J gene is TRBJ2-5, the V gene TRBV13; 8 bases match TRBD2. Per the germline V gene, CDR1 is PRHDT and CDR2 is FYEKMQ (reference sequence). V shed 3 bases and J 1 base; nucleotides not matched to a gene: 4. The CDR3 consists of 15 residues. CDR3 sequence: CASSLRTSSQETQYF. Here the CDR3 DNA reads TGTGCCAGCAGCTTGAGGACTAGCTCCCAAGAGACCCAGTACTTC.

This clone showed up just once. This chain joins TRBV7-9 and TRBJ2-7, with 7 bases lining up with TRBD1. CDR1 and CDR2 from the germline V gene are SEHNR and FQNEAQ (reference sequence). The CDR3 has 13 residues. Trimming cost V 5 bases and J 3 bases; bases outside gene matches: 4. The chain's CDR3 is CASSPYRGYEQYF. The CDR3 nucleotides read TGTGCCAGCAGCCCTTACAGGGGCTACGAGCAGTACTTC.

This sequence joins TRBV5-6 and TRBJ1-2; D is possibly TRBD1 (6 bases). Germline CDR1 and CDR2: SGHDT and YYEEEE. CDR3 length: 13 residues. Deletions cut 4 bases from V and 8 bases from J, with 15 bases between. This CDR3 is CASSPGAGGGYTF. In DNA form, the CDR3 reads TGTGCCAGCAGCCCAGGGGCTGGTGGGGGCTACACCTTC.